The 6 T cell receptor beta chains below come from one sample, sequenced in a study of cytomegalovirus exposure and HLA in healthy donors. Primers for the PCR totalled 60 Vbeta and 13 Jbeta. TCRdb's table, derived via immunoSEQ multiplex PCR, lists solely in-frame clones and lacks some. This sample carries 150,000 to 200,000 clones, roughly 80% of them seen once, and the ten largest clones take approximately 3.4%. The specimen was PBMCs. All receptors derive from a female donor in good health and CMV-seronegative.

This clone has only a few counts. This chain uses TRBV6-5 with TRBJ1-2; 9 bases align to TRBD1. From germline, CDR1 is MNHEY and CDR2 SVGAGI. The CDR3 loop spans 12 amino acids. The V gene end was trimmed by 6 bases and the J gene end by 6 bases; junction bases not matched to a gene: 2. CDR3 in amino acids: CASRGQGNGYTF. CDR3 nucleotide sequence: TGTGCCAGCAGAGGACAGGGGAATGGCTACACCTTC.

The rearrangement uses TRBV28 and TRBJ2-7; 7 nucleotides agree with TRBD2. The J segment lost 2 bases and the V segment lost 5 bases, leaving 3 bases of the junction unmatched. The germline V gene has CDR1 MDHEN and CDR2 SYDVKM. The CDR3 spans 13 residues. In nucleotides, the CDR3 is TGTGCCAGCAGTCCGGGGGGAGCCTACGAGCAGTACTTC. Protein sequence: CASSPGGAYEQYF.

This clone came up once. The V gene is TRBV29-1, the J gene TRBJ2-3; 16 bases are shared with TRBD2. Per the germline V gene, CDR1 is SQVTM and CDR2 is ANQGSEA. CDR3 size: 16 residues. V dropped 6 bases and J dropped 4; count of bases not matched to a gene: 7. The CDR3 region is CSVPGLAGGLSDTQYF. Written as DNA, the CDR3 is TGCAGCGTCCCGGGACTAGCGGGGGGGCTCTCAGATACGCAGTATTTT.

This chain connects TRBV2 to TRBJ2-1; 10 bases agree with TRBD2. The CDR3 is 14 amino acids. CDR1 and CDR2 from the germline V gene are SNHLY and FYNNEI. The trim removed 8 bases at V and 6 bases at J, leaving 7 bases unmatched. CDR3 residues: CASDIGLAVNEQFF. The CDR3 DNA follows: TGTGCCAGCGATATTGGACTAGCGGTCAATGAGCAGTTCTTC.

This sequence joins TRBV27 and TRBJ1-2; 12 bases map to TRBD1. The CDR3 extends over 15 amino acids. Germline V gives CDR1 MNHEY, CDR2 SMNVEV (reference sequence). Trimming cost V 5 bases and J 5 bases; bases outside gene matches: 6. The CDR3 bases are TGTGCCAGCAGTAGAGGGACAGGGGGCGCGTATGGCTACACCTTC. Translated, it gives CASSRGTGGAYGYTF.

DNA of the CDR3: TGTGCCAGCAGCTTACCGGGACATATCGAGCAGTACTTC. It encodes CASSLPGHIEQYF. The genes are TRBV7-9 and TRBJ2-7; D may be TRBD1 (6 bases). Deletions cut 2 bases from V and 6 bases from J, with 11 bases between. Germline CDR1 SEHNR, CDR2 FQNEAQ (reference sequence). This CDR3 has 13 amino acids.